This T cell receptor (beta chain) was recovered during a study of T cells in Graves' hyperthyroidism and ophthalmopathy. V was clipped by 0 bases and J by 7 bases, with 10 bases between them. CDR1 is MNHEY, CDR2 SVGEGT, per germline. The CDR3 runs to 13 residues. Amplified TCR beta CDR3 regions came from RNA transcripts. During a first-round RT-PCR of the TCR CDR3, the HTBI primer set was used. From the multiplex PCR reads, TCRdb called clonotypes with MiXCR, one entry per CDR3 protein. Found here are under 300,000 distinct CDR3 sequences, about 25% of them singletons; the top ten hold about a quarter.

The source material was blood. The TCR comes from a man aged 40-49 years with Graves' hyperthyroidism that later progressed to Graves' ophthalmopathy. This chain connects TRBV6-2 or TRBV6-3 to TRBJ2-7; TRBD2 is a possible D gene (5 bases). The CDR3 DNA sequence: TGTGCCAGCAGTTACTCGCGGGTGAGGGAGCAGTACTTC. This sequence encodes CASSYSRVREQYF.